This T cell receptor beta chain came from a study of cytomegalovirus exposure and HLA in healthy donors. Findings of the study overall: Across HLA loci, a later analysis found differing TCR association rates, with DRB1 most and HLA-C fewest. A prior analysis recorded that most TCR beta V segments were productive about 87% or about 30% of the time.

This PCR relied on a set of 60 Vbeta primers and 13 Jbeta primers. Clones were sequenced by immunoSEQ multiplex PCR, and TCRdb holds only the in-frame ones, with some missing. Of under 70,000 clones in the sample, about nine tenths are singletons; the top ten hold just under 2%. Comments on this clone: Its antigen is still unknown.

J gave up 6 bases and V 4 bases, and 2 bases lay outside the gene matches. There are 14 residues in the CDR3. Germline lookup yields CDR1 SGHTA and CDR2 FQGNSA. Sequenced: PBMCs. This clonotype originated in a woman aged 25 to 39 in good health and CMV-seronegative. V usage is TRBV7-2 and J usage is TRBJ2-1, with 11 bases that match TRBD1. CDR3 in DNA: TGTGCCAGCAGCTCCGGGACAGGGGGCAATGAGCAGTTCTTC. Translated, it gives CASSSGTGGNEQFF. The whole variable domain, remainder taken from reference TRBV7-2 and TRBJ2-1, is GAGVSQSPSNKVTEKGKDVELRCDPISGHTALYWYRQSLGQGLEFLIYFQGNSAPDKSGLPSDRFSAERTGGSVSTLTIQRTQQEDSAVYLCASSSGTGGNEQFFGPGTRLTVL.